These 31 T cell receptor beta chains were sequenced from one sample in a study of blood T cell repertoires in COVID-19. Profiled with immunoSEQ multiplex PCR; TCRdb holds only in-frame clones, not every one. The repertoire includes about 190,000 clones, about 90% of them detected once, and about 22% sits in the top ten. The sample was peripheral blood. These receptors came from a man aged 60-69 years with active or convalescent COVID-19.

This chain links TRBV18 with TRBJ1-1; TRBD1 is a possible D gene (6 bases). The length of the CDR3 is 14 residues. The V end lost 6 bases, the J end lost 4 bases, and 15 bases lay between the germline ends. CDR1 and CDR2 from the germline V gene are KGHSH and LQKENI. The CDR3 DNA is TGTGCCAGCTCGACCCAGGGGTTGGGCACTGAAGCTTTCTTT. This translates into CASSTQGLGTEAFF.

The chain combines TRBV6-5 with TRBJ1-2; possibly TRBD1 for D (5 bases). In germline, CDR1 is MNHEY, CDR2 SVGAGI. The CDR3 covers 12 residues. V gave up 6 bases and J gave up 4 bases, with 9 bases separating them. For the CDR3, the DNA is TGTGCCAGCAGGGGGCGCGGCTATGGCTACACCTTC. Amino acids: CASRGRGYGYTF.

The rearrangement links TRBV5-1 to TRBJ1-1; D perhaps matches TRBD1 (5 bases). Germline V gives CDR1 SGHRS, CDR2 YFSETQ. The CDR3 is made up of 15 amino acids. Trimming shortened V by 0 bases and J by 1 base, and 10 bases separated the two germline ends. CDR3 DNA: TGCGCCAGCAGCTTGGGTTTAGGACAGAACACTGAAGCTTTCTTT. Its translation: CASSLGLGQNTEAFF.

This chain connects TRBV29-1 to TRBJ2-3; D may be TRBD1 (5 bases). The CDR3 spans 15 residues. V was pared by 3 bases and J by 2 bases, with 15 bases between. Germline V gives CDR1 SQVTM, CDR2 ANQGSEA. The CDR3 nucleotides read TGCAGCGTTGAGTTATTTAGACAGAACACAGATACGCAGTATTTT. As protein: CSVELFRQNTDTQYF.

The chain is built from TRBV19 and TRBJ1-6; D is uncertain. With 6 bases removed from V and 5 bases from J, the gap between germline ends came to 11 bases. The V gene's germline CDR1 is LNHDA and CDR2 SQIVND (reference sequence). The CDR3 is 14 amino acids. In DNA form, the CDR3 reads TGTGCCAGTAGATCGCAGGCTGATAATTCACCCCTCCACTTT. This encodes CASRSQADNSPLHF.

J is TRBJ2-7 and V is TRBV30; D is perhaps TRBD2 (6 bases). Germline V lookup: CDR1 GTSNPN, CDR2 SVGIG (reference sequence). This CDR3 is built from 14 residues. V was trimmed by 8 bases and J by 0 bases, leaving 17 bases between them. The CDR3 loop reads CAGGDGRSSYEQYF. In DNA, the CDR3 is TGTGCCGGAGGGGACGGACGGAGCTCCTACGAGCAGTACTTC. Supplemented by reference TRBV30 and TRBJ2-7, the full variable domain reads SQTIHQWPATLVQPVGSPLSLECTVEGTSNPNLYWYRQAAGRGLQLLFYSVGIGQISSEVPQNLSASRPQDRQFILSSKKLLLSDSGFYLCAGGDGRSSYEQYFGPGTRLTVT.

The V call is TRBV9, the J call TRBJ2-1, with 11 bases fitting TRBD1. In germline, CDR1 is SGDLS, CDR2 YYNGEE. CDR3 size: 15 residues. Unmatched junction bases numbered 5, after V lost 0 bases and J lost 9 bases. CDR3 in DNA: TGTGCCAGCAGCGTAGTGGACAGGGGGCCGGGTGAGCAGTTCTTC. Amino acids: CASSVVDRGPGEQFF.

This chain joins TRBV7-6 and TRBJ2-7; D may be TRBD2 (6 bases). The CDR3 has 15 residues. The germline V gene encodes CDR1 SGHVS and CDR2 FNYEAQ. Deletions cut 4 bases from V and 3 bases from J, with 16 bases between. This CDR3 reads CASSSGWAGFYEQYF. CDR3 DNA: TGTGCCAGCAGCTCGGGCTGGGCGGGGTTCTACGAGCAGTACTTC.

The CDR3 nucleotides read TGTGCCTGGAGTCGACCGGGACAGGGGAATCAGCCCCAGCATTTT. Translating gives CAWSRPGQGNQPQHF. The genes are TRBV30 and TRBJ1-5; TRBD1 agrees at 10 bases. Germline CDR1 is GTSNPN and CDR2 is SVGIG (reference sequence). V trimming: 2 bases; J trimming: 4 bases; junction bases outside the gene matches: 5. The CDR3 consists of 15 residues.

The gene calls are TRBV6-6 and TRBJ1-6; possible D gene TRBD1, 6 bases. The CDR3 totals 14 residues. Trimming took 7 bases from V and 8 from J, leaving 15 bases between them. CDR1 MNHNY and CDR2 SVGAGI come from the germline V gene (reference sequence). This CDR3 reads CASIERGWYSPLHF. CDR3 nucleotides: TGTGCCAGCATAGAGAGGGGGTGGTATTCACCCCTCCACTTT.

The CDR3 DNA follows: TGTGCCAGCATGCCCTTACGGGGGGAAACCCTAACTGAAGCTTTCTTT. Protein: CASMPLRGETLTEAFF. The chain uses TRBV9 and TRBJ1-1, with a weak D call TRBD1 (5 bases). This CDR3 spans 16 amino acids. The germline V gene encodes CDR1 SGDLS and CDR2 YYNGEE. Trimming removed 6 bases from V and 5 bases from J, with 23 bases in between. Full variable domain (missing parts from reference TRBV9 and TRBJ1-1): DSGVTQTPKHLITATGQRVTLRCSPRSGDLSVYWYQQSLDQGLQFLIQYYNGEERAKGNILERFSAQQFPDLHSELNLSSLELGDSALYFCASMPLRGETLTEAFFGQGTRLTVV.

The V and J genes are TRBV2 and TRBJ1-6; 10 positions match TRBD1. Germline V gives CDR1 SNHLY, CDR2 FYNNEI. CDR3 size: 13 residues. The V segment lost 8 bases and the J segment 10 bases; nucleotides outside the gene matches: 5. CDR3 sequence reads: CASAGTGESPLHF. CDR3 nucleotide sequence: TGTGCCAGCGCCGGGACAGGGGAATCACCCCTCCACTTT.

This clone came up a few times. The J gene is TRBJ1-5, the V gene TRBV15; D not certain. Germline values: CDR1 LNHNV, CDR2 YYDKDF (reference sequence). This CDR3 contains 15 residues. The V end lost 3 bases, the J end lost 0 bases, and 9 bases lay between the germline ends. CDR3 sequence reads: CATSSQVGSNQPQHF. CDR3 coding DNA: TGTGCCACCAGCAGCCAGGTGGGTAGCAATCAGCCCCAGCATTTT.

This sequence joins TRBV5-1 and TRBJ2-3; D is possibly TRBD2 (5 bases). Germline lookup yields CDR1 SGHRS and CDR2 YFSETQ. CDR3 size: 13 residues. The V end was cut by 2 bases, the J end by 2 bases, with 6 bases between. For the CDR3, the DNA is TGCGCCAGCAGCTTAGACTACACAGATACGCAGTATTTT. Its protein product is CASSLDYTDTQYF.

This chain joins TRBV2 and TRBJ2-7; D is ambiguous. Germline V gene sequence: CDR1 SNHLY, CDR2 FYNNEI. The CDR3 has 12 amino acids. The germline V and J ends were trimmed by 3 bases and 5 bases, with 8 bases remaining between them. This CDR3 is CASSDRSNEQYF. The DNA of the CDR3 is TGTGCCAGCAGTGACAGGTCCAACGAGCAGTACTTC.

The gene calls are TRBV25-1 and TRBJ2-3, with D possibly matching TRBD1 (6 bases). The CDR3 length is 13 residues. V was clipped by 7 bases and J by 4 bases, with 12 bases between them. Germline assignment: CDR1 MGHDK and CDR2 SYGVNS. In DNA form, the CDR3 reads TGTGCCAGCACCCGGGACAATGCAGATACGCAGTATTTT. Amino acids: CASTRDNADTQYF.

The chain recombines TRBV3-1 (or the pseudogene TRBV3-2) with TRBJ2-3; a possible D gene is TRBD2 (6 bases). CDR1 is LGHDT, CDR2 YNNKEL, per germline (reference sequence). The CDR3 loop spans 16 amino acids. The V end lost 7 bases, the J end lost 3 bases, and 20 bases lay between the germline ends. The CDR3 DNA is TGTGCCAGCACTTCCAGGGTATTCGGAGGGACAGATACGCAGTATTTT. Translation: CASTSRVFGGTDTQYF.

The chain uses TRBV30 and TRBJ2-2; weak D call: TRBD2 (6 bases). CDR1 is GTSNPN and CDR2 is SVGIG in the germline V gene (reference sequence). The CDR3 has 16 amino acids. The V end lost 0 bases, the J end lost 3 bases, and 14 bases lay between the germline ends. CDR3 in DNA: TGTGCCTGGAGTGTAGGTTGGGGGGTCGACACCGGGGAGCTGTTTTTT. Translating it yields CAWSVGWGVDTGELFF. The variable domain in full, completed from reference TRBV30 and TRBJ2-2, reads SQTIHQWPATLVQPVGSPLSLECTVEGTSNPNLYWYRQAAGRGLQLLFYSVGIGQISSEVPQNLSASRPQDRQFILSSKKLLLSDSGFYLCAWSVGWGVDTGELFFGEGSRLTVL.

The J gene is TRBJ1-1, the V gene TRBV11-2, with D possibly matching TRBD1 (6 bases). Trimming removed 6 bases from V and 5 bases from J, with 19 bases in between. This CDR3 region has 15 residues. The germline gives CDR1 SGHAT, CDR2 FQNNGV. As DNA, the CDR3 is TGTGCCAGCAGAAAAGGGGCAGGGGTGAGGACTGAAGCTTTCTTT. Amino acids: CASRKGAGVRTEAFF.

This chain joins TRBV19 and TRBJ2-2; 10 bases agree with TRBD2. The CDR3 covers 16 residues. Trimming cost V 1 base and J 1 base; bases outside gene matches: 0. Germline CDR1 and CDR2: LNHDA and SQIVND (reference sequence). Written as DNA, the CDR3 is TGTGCCAGTAGTATAGGACTAGCGGGGAACACCGGGGAGCTGTTTTTT. It is translated as CASSIGLAGNTGELFF.

The genes are TRBV5-1 and TRBJ1-5, with D maybe TRBD1 (5 bases). With 2 bases removed from V and 6 bases from J, the gap between germline ends came to 15 bases. Germline assignment: CDR1 SGHRS and CDR2 YFSETQ. The CDR3 has 15 residues. The CDR3 reads CASSFTGREGQPQHF. In DNA form, the CDR3 reads TGCGCCAGCAGCTTTACGGGCAGGGAGGGTCAGCCCCAGCATTTT. The full variable domain, rest sourced from reference TRBV5-1 and TRBJ1-5, is KAGVTQTPRYLIKTRGQQVTLSCSPISGHRSVSWYQQTPGQGLQFLFEYFSETQRNKGNFPGRFSGRQFSNSRSEMNVSTLELGDSALYLCASSFTGREGQPQHFGDGTRLSIL.

This clone was detected a few times. The J gene is TRBJ1-1, the V gene TRBV5-5; 9 nucleotides agree with TRBD1. The CDR3 runs to 14 residues. Looked up from germline, CDR1 is SGHKS and CDR2 is YYEKEE (reference sequence). Germline trimming cut 4 bases from V and 1 base from J; bases unmatched to any gene: 2. CDR3 sequence: CASSRGQGNTEAFF. The CDR3 DNA reads as TGTGCCAGCAGCCGGGGACAGGGGAACACTGAAGCTTTCTTT.

The chain recombines TRBV29-1 with TRBJ1-1; 11 bases are a match to TRBD1. This CDR3 has 16 residues. The J segment lost 0 bases and the V segment lost 6 bases, leaving 9 bases of the junction unmatched. CDR1 SQVTM and CDR2 ANQGSEA come from the germline V gene. As DNA, the CDR3 is TGCAGCGTGTTGACCGGACAGGGGGCAGTGAACACTGAAGCTTTCTTT. As protein: CSVLTGQGAVNTEAFF.

The gene calls are TRBV5-1 and TRBJ1-2; possibly TRBD1 for D (6 bases). Germline CDR1 and CDR2: SGHRS and YFSETQ. Trimming took 5 bases from V and 7 from J, leaving 18 bases between them. The CDR3 has 14 residues. Written as DNA, the CDR3 is TGCGCCAGCAGTTACGGGACACCCCCAGGTGGCTACACCTTC. Its translation: CASSYGTPPGGYTF.

In this sample, this clone turned up once. This chain uses TRBV4-1 with TRBJ1-2, with 9 bases identical to TRBD1. The V gene's germline CDR1 is MGHRA and CDR2 YSYEKL. This CDR3 comprises 15 residues. Trimming cost V 4 bases and J 4 bases; bases outside gene matches: 7. The CDR3 DNA follows: TGCGCCAGCAGCCTAACCCAGACAGGGGGCTATGGCTACACCTTC. Its translation: CASSLTQTGGYGYTF.

CDR3 sequence (DNA): TGTGCCAGCAGCGGACAGGGGGTCGGGGAGACCCAGTACTTC. Protein sequence: CASSGQGVGETQYF. This chain joins TRBV9 and TRBJ2-5; TRBD1 aligns across 9 bases. The CDR3 extends over 14 amino acids. The V gene's germline CDR1 is SGDLS and CDR2 YYNGEE. The V gene end was trimmed by 3 bases and the J gene end by 5 bases; junction bases not matched to a gene: 5.

The chain uses TRBV5-4 and TRBJ1-2; no firm D call. The germline CDR1 and CDR2 sequences are SGHNT and YYREEE (reference sequence). The CDR3 is 14 residues long. V was trimmed by 4 bases and J by 4 bases, leaving 14 bases between them. The CDR3 DNA sequence: TGTGCCAGCAGCCCCCCTGCGTCTGGCTATGGCTACACCTTC. Its translation is CASSPPASGYGYTF.

The chain links TRBV19 to TRBJ1-2; D is undetermined. CDR1 LNHDA and CDR2 SQIVND come from the germline V gene (reference sequence). The V gene lost 5 bases and the J gene lost 5 bases, with 15 bases spanning the gap. This CDR3 is 14 amino acids long. The CDR3 sequence: CASSANRKAYGYTF. CDR3 bases: TGTGCCAGTAGTGCGAATCGAAAAGCTTATGGCTACACCTTC.

This rearrangement joins TRBV9 to TRBJ1-5, with no clear D. Germline V lookup: CDR1 SGDLS, CDR2 YYNGEE. The CDR3 loop spans 14 amino acids. V gave up 5 bases and J gave up 1 base, with 10 bases separating them. DNA of the CDR3: TGTGCCAGCAGTCGCGGAGGAAGCAATCAGCCCCAGCATTTT. Residues: CASSRGGSNQPQHF. Supplemented by reference TRBV9 and TRBJ1-5, the full variable domain reads DSGVTQTPKHLITATGQRVTLRCSPRSGDLSVYWYQQSLDQGLQFLIQYYNGEERAKGNILERFSAQQFPDLHSELNLSSLELGDSALYFCASSRGGSNQPQHFGDGTRLSIL.

The V gene is TRBV5-6, the J gene TRBJ2-1, with D unresolved. Trimming removed 2 bases at V and 6 bases at J, with 18 bases between. The CDR3 spans 16 residues. Looked up from germline, CDR1 is SGHDT and CDR2 is YYEEEE. The CDR3, as DNA: TGTGCCAGCAGCTTTGCCGCCCAGATGTTAACCAATGAGCAGTTCTTC. Protein sequence: CASSFAAQMLTNEQFF.

This clone has a handful of counts. The V call is TRBV7-2, the J call TRBJ2-7; a weak D match, TRBD1 (6 bases). The germline V gene has CDR1 SGHTA and CDR2 FQGNSA. The CDR3 is made up of 16 amino acids. Between the trimmed V and J ends, which lost 2 bases and 3 bases, there was a span of 17 bases. The CDR3 loop is CASSLQGPWGIYEQYF. Written as DNA, the CDR3 is TGTGCCAGCAGCTTACAGGGGCCGTGGGGTATCTACGAGCAGTACTTC.